The next 9 T cell receptor beta chains were all read from a single sample in a study of CD8 T cells in Susac syndrome. Random hexamers served to reverse transcribe roughly 0.45 to 1 ug RNA. TCRdb called the immunoSEQ multiplex PCR reads again in MiXCR, with one record for every CDR3 protein. Of roughly 200,000 distinct CDR3 sequences detected, roughly 90% appear once; the ten largest clones hold 0.085% to 0.1%. Sample: CD4+ T cells from PBMCs. The receptors here all came from a human donor with Susac syndrome.

A single count supports this clonotype. The chain employs TRBV7-2 and TRBJ2-3; D is unresolved. Trimming stripped 4 bases from V and 7 bases from J, with 12 bases between. The V gene's germline CDR1 is SGHTA and CDR2 FQGNSA. The CDR3 is 13 residues long. The CDR3 bases are TGTGCCAGCAGCTCCCCTGGTCTCCATACGCAGTATTTT. Residues: CASSSPGLHTQYF.

This sequence joins TRBV4-1 and TRBJ1-5; 7 nucleotides agree with TRBD1. This CDR3 spans 16 amino acids. Trimming cost V 3 bases and J 4 bases; bases outside gene matches: 9. Per the germline V gene, CDR1 is MGHRA and CDR2 is YSYEKL. The CDR3 DNA reads TGCGCCAGCAGCCAGGACCCGGGACAGATAAATCAGCCCCAGCATTTT. Residues: CASSQDPGQINQPQHF.

This clonotype appeared once. The gene calls are TRBV5-1 and TRBJ2-2, with 9 bases lining up with TRBD1. The CDR3 spans 17 residues. Looked up from germline, CDR1 is SGHRS and CDR2 is YFSETQ. The V segment lost 1 base and the J segment 0 bases; nucleotides outside the gene matches: 4. CDR3 region: CASSLRTGVPNTGELFF. The CDR3 DNA reads as TGCGCCAGCAGCTTGAGGACAGGGGTTCCGAACACCGGGGAGCTGTTTTTT.

This clonotype was counted between two and nine times. CDR3 sequence: CASSLNGVYNEQFF. The CDR3 DNA reads as TGTGCCAGCAGCTTAAATGGCGTCTACAATGAGCAGTTCTTC. This sequence joins TRBV7-3 and TRBJ2-1, with D hard to call. There are 14 residues in the CDR3. CDR1 is SGHTA and CDR2 is FQGTGA in the germline V gene. Trimming removed 1 base at V and 3 bases at J, with 7 bases between.

The V call is TRBV5-1, the J call TRBJ2-2; TRBD2 is a possible D gene (5 bases). Looked up from germline, CDR1 is SGHRS and CDR2 is YFSETQ. This CDR3 is 12 amino acids long. The V gene lost 4 bases and the J gene lost 5 bases, with 6 bases spanning the gap. CDR3 bases: TGCGCCAGCAGCCCGGGAACCGGGGAGCTGTTTTTT. Protein: CASSPGTGELFF.

The chain carries TRBV2 and TRBJ1-5; TRBD1 is a possible D gene (6 bases). CDR3 length: 13 amino acids. Trimming cost V 7 bases and J 1 base, with 8 bases left between them. The germline V gene encodes CDR1 SNHLY and CDR2 FYNNEI. The CDR3 spells CASKGTSNQPQHF. CDR3 DNA: TGTGCCAGCAAGGGGACAAGCAATCAGCCCCAGCATTTT.

The chain is built from TRBV7-9 and TRBJ2-7; TRBD2 might be the D (7 bases). The CDR3 runs to 16 residues. Germline values: CDR1 SEHNR, CDR2 FQNEAQ (reference sequence). Trimming shortened V by 2 bases and J by 5 bases, and 19 bases separated the two germline ends. This CDR3 is CASSLKGGGPPHEQYF. The CDR3 region has the DNA TGTGCCAGCAGCTTAAAGGGGGGGGGCCCCCCCCACGAGCAGTACTTC. Full variable domain (outside the CDR3, taken from reference TRBV7-9 and TRBJ2-7): DTGVSQNPRHKITKRGQNVTFRCDPISEHNRLYWYRQTLGQGPEFLTYFQNEAQLEKSRLLSDRFSAERPKGSFSTLEIQRTEQGDSAMYLCASSLKGGGPPHEQYFGPGTRLTVT.

J is TRBJ2-2 and V is TRBV2; TRBD2 aligns across 8 bases. The length of the CDR3 is 16 residues. The junction had 13 bases not matched to a gene; V was cut back by 7 bases and J by 6 bases. The germline V gene encodes CDR1 SNHLY and CDR2 FYNNEI. The CDR3 loop reads CASMKRGTRVSGELFF. The CDR3 bases are TGTGCCAGCATGAAGAGGGGGACTAGGGTATCCGGGGAGCTGTTTTTT.

The V gene is TRBV4-1, the J gene TRBJ1-2; D is unresolved. The CDR3 spans 12 residues. V gave up 1 base and J gave up 7 bases, with 7 bases separating them. Germline V gene sequence: CDR1 MGHRA, CDR2 YSYEKL. The CDR3: CASSQGRVGYTF. In DNA, the CDR3 is TGCGCCAGCAGCCAAGGAAGGGTTGGCTACACCTTC.